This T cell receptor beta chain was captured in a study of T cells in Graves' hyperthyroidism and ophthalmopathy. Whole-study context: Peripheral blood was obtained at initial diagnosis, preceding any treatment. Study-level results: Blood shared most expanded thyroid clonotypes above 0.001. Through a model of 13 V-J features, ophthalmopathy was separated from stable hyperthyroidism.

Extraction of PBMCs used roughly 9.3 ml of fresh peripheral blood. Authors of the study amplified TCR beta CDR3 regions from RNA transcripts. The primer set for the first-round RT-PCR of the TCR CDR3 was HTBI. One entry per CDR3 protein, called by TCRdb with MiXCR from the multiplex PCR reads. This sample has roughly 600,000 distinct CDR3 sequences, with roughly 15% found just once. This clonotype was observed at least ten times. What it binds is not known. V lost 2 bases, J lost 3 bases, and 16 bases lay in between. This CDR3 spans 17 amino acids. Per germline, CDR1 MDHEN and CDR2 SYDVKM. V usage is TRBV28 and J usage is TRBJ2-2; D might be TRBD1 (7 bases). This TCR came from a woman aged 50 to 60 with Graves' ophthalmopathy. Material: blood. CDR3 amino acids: CASSLQTGGGDTGELFF. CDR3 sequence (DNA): TGTGCCAGCAGTTTACAGACCGGAGGGGGCGACACCGGGGAGCTGTTTTTT.